These 18 T cell receptor beta chains originate from one sample sequenced in a study of blood T cells in healthy people across ages. A J-beta primer mix and a sample-barcoded 5' primer were used in a second PCR of roughly 6 to 11 cycles. Each CDR3 protein is one row after TCRdb ran MiXCR on the 5' RACE reads. The sample carries about 1 million distinct CDR3 sequences, around 25% recorded once. A further study also used this sample, focusing on T cells of mothers and their children.

Specimen: blood. These receptors all stem from a girl aged 2 to 10 in good health.

This clonotype was seen a few times. The chain is built from TRBV10-3 and TRBJ2-4, with D maybe TRBD2 (6 bases). The CDR3 runs 17 residues. Germline-derived CDR1 and CDR2 are ENHRY and SYGVKD. V dropped 2 bases and J dropped 5 bases, with 19 bases sitting between them. The CDR3 bases are TGTGCCATCAGTGAGCCCTTCGGGGGACTGGGGGAAAACATTCAGTACTTC. Its translation is CAISEPFGGLGENIQYF.

The chain couples TRBV7-9 to TRBJ2-7, with D possibly being TRBD1 or TRBD2 (5 bases each). This CDR3 is 12 amino acids long. V lost 5 bases and J lost 7, with 12 bases in between. Germline CDR1 reads SEHNR; CDR2 reads FQNEAQ (reference sequence). The CDR3 DNA reads TGTGCCAGCAGCCAGGGAGTCAGGGAGCAGTACTTC. As protein: CASSQGVREQYF.

This sequence joins TRBV29-1 and TRBJ1-2; 9 nucleotides align to TRBD1. The germline V gene has CDR1 SQVTM and CDR2 ANQGSEA. This CDR3 region has 17 residues. V shed 1 base, J shed 1 base, and the junction held 10 bases outside the gene matches. CDR3 bases: TGCAGCGTTGAAGCCCGGGGGGGACAGGGATATAACTATGGCTACACCTTC. This gives the protein CSVEARGGQGYNYGYTF.

The V gene is TRBV12-3 or TRBV12-4, the J gene TRBJ2-7; 10 positions match TRBD2. V lost 2 bases, J lost 0 bases, and 7 bases stayed unmatched. This CDR3 contains 17 residues. This CDR3 reads CASSLTSGTKLSYEQYF. CDR3 nucleotides: TGTGCCAGCAGTTTAACTAGCGGGACCAAGCTCTCCTACGAGCAGTACTTC.

This clonotype was seen a handful of times. The CDR3 sequence is CASSDQAPRSQFF. The CDR3 DNA follows: TGTGCCAGCAGTGACCAGGCCCCCCGAAGCCAGTTCTTC. This sequence joins TRBV25-1 and TRBJ2-5; unclear D gene. The end of the DNA aligns better with TRBJ2-1, so the J call may be wrong. Germline V gives CDR1 MGHDK, CDR2 SYGVNS. The CDR3 spans 13 residues.

There are a few counts of this clonotype. The chain combines TRBV7-9 with TRBJ2-1; D is possibly TRBD1 (6 bases). Germline values: CDR1 SEHNR, CDR2 FQNEAQ (reference sequence). There are 14 residues in the CDR3. Trimming removed 5 bases from V and 5 bases from J, with 13 bases in between. The CDR3 DNA sequence: TGTGCCAGCAGCACACCGACAGGCAACAATGAGCAGTTCTTC. The encoded protein is CASSTPTGNNEQFF.

CDR3 nucleotides: TGTGCCAGCAGCTTGCCGGGACAGGGTCTCTACAATGAGCAGTTCTTC. It encodes CASSLPGQGLYNEQFF. J is TRBJ2-1 and V is TRBV7-2; 9 bases are shared with TRBD1. Per germline, CDR1 SGHTA and CDR2 FQGNSA. Trimming cost V 3 bases and J 3 bases; bases outside gene matches: 6. The CDR3 is made up of 16 amino acids.

The chain links TRBV4-1 to TRBJ1-5; D call uncertain. The CDR3 covers 14 residues. Germline V lookup: CDR1 MGHRA, CDR2 YSYEKL. V shed 1 base and J shed 7 bases, with 11 bases lying between them. The CDR3 loop is CASSQVSSRQPQHF. The DNA for the CDR3 is TGCGCCAGCAGCCAAGTTTCGAGTCGACAGCCCCAGCATTTT.

This clonotype was detected a few times. The V and J genes are TRBV2 and TRBJ2-1, with D tentatively TRBD1 or TRBD2 (6 bases each). CDR1 is SNHLY, CDR2 FYNNEI, per germline. Trimming left V 8 bases short and J 6 bases short, with 17 bases between. There are 14 residues in the CDR3. The CDR3 bases are TGTGCCAGCTACTACGGAGGGGGAATCAATGAGCAGTTCTTC. Amino acid sequence: CASYYGGGINEQFF.

Notes on this clonotype: One end of the junction is discordant with germline, which a read error may explain. CDR3 amino acids: CAGSLVGSGQLHF. CDR3 nucleotides: TGTGCCGGCAGCTTAGTGGGGAGTGGTCAGTTACACTTC. The gene calls are TRBV7-9 and TRBJ2-7, with TRBD2 as a possible D gene (5 bases). The CDR3 consists of 13 residues. Per germline, CDR1 SEHNR and CDR2 FQNEAQ (reference sequence).

This clonotype came up many times. V is TRBV27 and J is TRBJ1-1; D not resolved. Trimming removed 0 bases at V and 0 bases at J, with 11 bases between. CDR3 length: 16 residues. In germline, CDR1 is MNHEY, CDR2 SMNVEV (reference sequence). CDR3 protein: CASSLSIGNMNTEAFF. CDR3 DNA sequence: TGTGCCAGCAGTTTATCGATTGGGAACATGAACACTGAAGCTTTCTTT.

This chain uses TRBV28 with TRBJ2-7; D is perhaps TRBD1 (6 bases). Germline V CDR1 and CDR2: MDHEN, SYDVKM. The CDR3 is 12 residues long. V was trimmed by 3 bases and J by 6 bases, leaving 9 bases between them. CDR3 sequence: CASSFWGREQYF. The CDR3, as DNA: TGTGCCAGCAGTTTTTGGGGGCGCGAGCAGTACTTC.

This chain links TRBV2 with TRBJ2-4; perhaps TRBD2 as D (5 bases). V was cut by 8 bases and J by 5 bases, with 19 bases left in between. Per germline, CDR1 SNHLY and CDR2 FYNNEI. The CDR3 covers 15 residues. The CDR3 here is CASAARLRVENIQYF. As DNA, the CDR3 is TGTGCCAGCGCTGCTAGGTTGAGGGTAGAAAACATTCAGTACTTC.

The J gene is TRBJ2-7, the V gene TRBV20-1; D gene unclear. The CDR3 spans 14 residues. Germline CDR1 is DFQATT and CDR2 is SNEGSKA (reference sequence). Trimming removed 0 bases from V and 1 base from J, with 10 bases in between. The CDR3 spells CSARDQERSYEQYF. The CDR3 bases are TGCAGTGCTAGAGATCAGGAACGGTCCTACGAGCAGTACTTC.

A few counts support this clonotype. The genes are TRBV19 and TRBJ1-4; D is unclear. The CDR3 is 12 residues long. The germline CDR1 and CDR2 sequences are LNHDA and SQIVND (reference sequence). V lost 7 bases to trimming and J lost 3 bases, with 6 bases between them. CDR3 region: CASKTANEKLFF. In DNA form, the CDR3 reads TGTGCCAGTAAAACGGCTAATGAAAAACTGTTTTTT.

This clonotype showed up just a few times. The chain joins TRBV29-1 to TRBJ1-5; TRBD1 is a possible D gene (6 bases). CDR3 length: 14 residues. V was clipped by 6 bases and J by 7 bases, with 19 bases between them. CDR1 and CDR2 (germline): SQVTM, ANQGSEA. The CDR3 coding sequence is TGCAGCGTCGGAATGGTTTCAGGGGCACAGCCCCAGCATTTT. It specifies CSVGMVSGAQPQHF.

This clonotype was detected a few times. As DNA, the CDR3 is TGTGCCAGCACGCCGGGACTAGCTATCGCCGGGGAGCTGTTTTTT. It yields the protein CASTPGLAIAGELFF. J is TRBJ2-2 and V is TRBV3-1, with 9 bases that match TRBD2. The CDR3 spans 15 residues. In germline, CDR1 is LGHDT, CDR2 YNNKEL (reference sequence). The trim removed 7 bases at V and 6 bases at J, leaving 9 bases unmatched.

The J gene is TRBJ2-5, the V gene TRBV27; 9 bases agree with TRBD2. The J call is doubtful: the DNA matches TRBJ2-7 better. This CDR3 comprises 15 residues. Germline V CDR1 and CDR2: MNHEY, SMNVEV (reference sequence). CDR3 region: CASRTGASGEGEQYF. CDR3 DNA: TGTGCCAGCAGAACTGGGGCTAGCGGGGAGGGCGAGCAGTACTTC.